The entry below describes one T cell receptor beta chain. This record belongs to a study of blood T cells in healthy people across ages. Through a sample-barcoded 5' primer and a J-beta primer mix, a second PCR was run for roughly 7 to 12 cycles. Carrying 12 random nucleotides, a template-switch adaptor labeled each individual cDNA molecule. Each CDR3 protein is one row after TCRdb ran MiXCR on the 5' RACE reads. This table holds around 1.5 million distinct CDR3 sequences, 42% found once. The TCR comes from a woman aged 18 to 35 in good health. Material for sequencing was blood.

The chain's CDR3 is CAISVSSGRNNEQFF. CDR3 in DNA: TGTGCCATCAGTGTATCTAGCGGGAGAAACAATGAGCAGTTCTTC. The V call is TRBV10-3, the J call TRBJ2-1, with 10 bases that match TRBD2. There are 15 residues in the CDR3. The J segment lost 5 bases and the V segment lost 4 bases, leaving 5 bases of the junction unmatched. Germline CDR1 and CDR2: ENHRY and SYGVKD.